The table lists the clone carrying this T cell receptor beta chain with a few counts. The second PCR ran about 6 to 12 cycles with a sample-barcoded 5' primer and J-beta primers. TCRdb fed the 5' RACE reads into MiXCR, producing one record per CDR3 protein. In the table there are hundreds of thousands of distinct CDR3 sequences, around 28% of which are singletons. This record comes from a study of blood T cells in healthy people across ages. Per germline, CDR1 SGHTA and CDR2 FQGNSA. The junction had 21 bases not matched to a gene; V was cut back by 2 bases and J by 4 bases. CDR3 length: 22 amino acids.

This chain connects TRBV7-2 to TRBJ2-3; 13 bases match TRBD2. The source of this sequence is a woman of 80 years or more in good health. The sequenced material came from blood. Here the CDR3 DNA reads TGTGCCAGCAGCTTAACGGGCCCAAGTATGGCGACTAGCGGGGGGCGGGCAGATACGCAGTATTTT. Translation: CASSLTGPSMATSGGRADTQYF.